These T cell receptor beta chains were read from a single sample in a study of cytomegalovirus exposure and HLA in healthy donors. Method: immunoSEQ multiplex PCR; TCRdb's copy keeps in-frame clones and lacks some. The sample consists of approximately 300,000 clones, 80% of them appearing once. The sequenced material came from PBMCs. Source of these receptors: a girl between 2 and 10 years old in good health and CMV-seronegative. CDR3s include the opening cysteine and the closing phenylalanine or tryptophan. A D gene is named only where the DNA matches it firmly. Size tells how often a clone was seen (once, few, many) or the class of an expanded clone, and some rows leave it out.

clone_size j_call cdr3_length v_call d_call cdr3_nt cdr3_aa
NA TRBJ2-7 18 TRBV18 TRBD2 TGTGCCAGCTCATCTCCCCTTAGCGGGGGGGCATTATCCTACGAGCAGTACTTC CASSSPLSGGALSYEQYF
NA TRBJ2-7 15 TRBV5-1 TRBD2 TGCGCCAGCAGCCTGGGACTAGCGGGAACCTACGAGCAGTACTTC CASSLGLAGTYEQYF
NA TRBJ2-7 17 TRBV27 NA TGTGCCAGCAGTTTGTCAGGTTATACTAGCTCCCCGGGGGAGCAGTACTTC CASSLSGYTSSPGEQYF
NA TRBJ2-2 16 TRBV7-9 NA TGTGCCAGCAGCTCCGTTAGCCGCGCGAACACCGGGGAGCTGTTTTTT CASSSVSRANTGELFF
few TRBJ1-1 12 TRBV5-4 TRBD1 TGTGCCAGCAGCTGGGGACAGAGAGAACCTTTCTTT CASSWGQREPFF
NA TRBJ1-1 13 TRBV6-5 NA TGTGCCAGCACGTCAGGGTTGGGGACTGAAGCTTTCTTT CASTSGLGTEAFF
NA TRBJ1-5 13 TRBV19 TRBD1 TGTGCCAGTAGGGACAGGGGCAATCAGCCCCAGCATTTT CASRDRGNQPQHF
NA TRBJ2-5 15 TRBV30 TRBD1 TGTGCCGGAGCCGGGACAGGGGGTTTTGTGGAGACCCAGTACTTC CAGAGTGGFVETQYF
NA TRBJ2-7 13 TRBV27 TRBD2 TGTGCCAGCAGTGAGCGGGAGACGAACGAGCAGTACTTC CASSERETNEQYF
NA TRBJ2-3 15 TRBV5-1 NA TGCGCCAGCACTTCCCTGGCCAGGGCGTCAGATACGCAGTATTTT CASTSLARASDTQYF
NA TRBJ1-3 16 TRBV7-2 NA TGTGCCAGCAGCTTAGGAACCCGGACAGAATTAAACACCATATATTTT CASSLGTRTELNTIYF
NA TRBJ2-5 14 TRBV9 NA TGTGCCAGCAGCGTAGTCGCAGGGGTGGAGACCCAGTACTTC CASSVVAGVETQYF
NA TRBJ2-7 15 TRBV27 TRBD1 TGTGCCAGCAGTTTAACCCGGACAGGGGGCAACGAGCAGTACTTC CASSLTRTGGNEQYF
NA TRBJ1-6 15 TRBV5-1 NA TGCGCCAGCAACTTGGGAGACAGTTTATACTCACCCCTCCACTTT CASNLGDSLYSPLHF
NA TRBJ2-2 16 TRBV6-5 NA TGTGCCAGCAGTTACTCTATGACAGCCAACACCGGGGAGCTGTTTTTT CASSYSMTANTGELFF
NA TRBJ2-1 15 TRBV6-5 TRBD2 TGTGCCAGCAGTTATCGCGGGGGGCTTGGGGATGAGCAGTTCTTC CASSYRGGLGDEQFF
few TRBJ1-2 14 TRBV30 TRBD1 TGTGCCTGGAGTGGATGGGACAGTAACTATGGCTACACCTTC CAWSGWDSNYGYTF
NA TRBJ2-1 16 TRBV19 NA TGTGCCAGTAGTATCAGTAGCCGGAGCTCCTACAATGAGCAGTTCTTC CASSISSRSSYNEQFF
NA TRBJ1-3 16 TRBV9 NA TGTGCCAGCAGCGTAGCTGGGCACGGCTCTGGAAACACCATATATTTT CASSVAGHGSGNTIYF
NA TRBJ2-3 17 TRBV7-2 NA TGTGCCAGCAGCCGTACAAGAAGGGGCATTATCACAGATACGCAGTATTTT CASSRTRRGIITDTQYF
few TRBJ1-2 13 TRBV28 TRBD1 TGTGCCAGCAGTGCCGACAGGGCATATGGCTACACCTTC CASSADRAYGYTF
once TRBJ2-7 14 TRBV9 TRBD2 TGTGCCAGCAGCCGACTAGCGGGGGGCTACGAGCAGTACTTC CASSRLAGGYEQYF
few TRBJ2-1 15 TRBV10-2 TRBD2 TGCGCCAGCAGTGACCTGGTAGCGGGGGGGGATGAGCAGTTCTTC CASSDLVAGGDEQFF
NA TRBJ1-4 16 TRBV28 NA TGTGCCAGCAGTTTAGCTAGCAGGGGACGGGATGAAAAACTGTTTTTT CASSLASRGRDEKLFF
NA TRBJ1-3 14 TRBV5-6 NA TGTGCCAGCAGCTTGGACAACTCTGGAAACACCATATATTTT CASSLDNSGNTIYF
NA TRBJ2-1 14 TRBV11-2 TRBD1 TGTGCCAGCAGCTCTAGGACAGGGAGCAATGAGCAGTTCTTC CASSSRTGSNEQFF
NA TRBJ1-6 12 TRBV30 TRBD1 TGTGCCTCCCGGGACAGGGATTCACCCCTCCACTTT CASRDRDSPLHF
NA TRBJ1-3 17 TRBV7-2 TRBD1 TGTGCCAGCAGCTTAGATCCGGGACAGCTCTCTGGAAACACCATATATTTT CASSLDPGQLSGNTIYF
once TRBJ1-1 15 TRBV11-2 NA TGTGCCAGCAGCTCTGACGGCTACAGCATCTCTGAAGCTTTCTTT CASSSDGYSISEAFF
NA TRBJ2-5 14 TRBV28 TRBD1 TGTGCCAGAAACCGACAGGGTCACCAAGAGACCCAGTACTTC CARNRQGHQETQYF
NA TRBJ2-7 15 TRBV7-2 TRBD2 TGTGCCAGCAGCTTCCGACTAGCGAGAACCTACGAGCAGTACTTC CASSFRLARTYEQYF
NA TRBJ2-2 15 TRBV6-1 TRBD1 TGTGCCAGCAGCGGACGGGACAGGCCCACCGGGGAGCTGTTTTTT CASSGRDRPTGELFF
NA TRBJ2-6 18 TRBV6-9 NA TGTGCCAGCAAACTCTGGGCAGACAGGAACTCTGGGGCCAACGTCCTGACTTTC CASKLWADRNSGANVLTF
NA TRBJ2-5 15 TRBV23-1 NA TGCGCCAGCAGTCAAGATTCCGGGAACCAAGAGACCCAGTACTTC CASSQDSGNQETQYF
NA TRBJ2-7 14 TRBV7-3 TRBD1 TGTGCCAGCAGCTGGGGACAGGGGGCGTACGAGCAGTACTTC CASSWGQGAYEQYF
few TRBJ2-3 16 TRBV25-1 TRBD1 TGTGCCAGCAGTGATTGGGACAGGGGAAGCACAGATACGCAGTATTTT CASSDWDRGSTDTQYF
few TRBJ2-7 13 TRBV10-1 NA TGCGCCAGCAGTGAGTCGTTAAGCGACGAGCAGTACTTC CASSESLSDEQYF
NA TRBJ2-7 17 TRBV5-8 NA TGTGCCAGCAGCCCCCCCCCGTTTTATAGCAGAACCTACGAGCAGTACTTC CASSPPPFYSRTYEQYF
NA TRBJ1-1 12 TRBV7-8 NA TGTGCCAGCACTAACAGGGCAGGTGAAGCTTTCTTT CASTNRAGEAFF
once TRBJ2-7 13 TRBV29-1 NA TGCAGCGTTGCGCAGGGGAGCTCCTACGAGCAGTACTTC CSVAQGSSYEQYF
NA TRBJ1-1 16 TRBV9 NA TGTGCCAGCAGCGTAGTGAGGGTTCCCATGAACACTGAAGCTTTCTTT CASSVVRVPMNTEAFF
NA TRBJ1-1 12 TRBV2 NA TGTGCCAGCAACAGATTGAACACTGAAGCTTTCTTT CASNRLNTEAFF
NA TRBJ1-3 13 TRBV28 NA TGTGCCAGCAGTTCCCATCCAGGAAACACCATATATTTT CASSSHPGNTIYF
NA TRBJ2-7 13 TRBV29-1 TRBD2 TGCAGCGTTGGAAGCGGGAGTGCGTACGAGCAGTACTTC CSVGSGSAYEQYF
NA TRBJ1-5 13 TRBV6-1 NA TGTGCCAGCAGCCTCCTAATTTTTTGGCCCCAGCATTTT CASSLLIFWPQHF
once TRBJ1-2 13 TRBV2 NA TGTGCCAGCAGTGATGGGGGGAAGAGGGGCTACACCTTC CASSDGGKRGYTF
once TRBJ2-6 16 TRBV7-2 NA TGTGCCAGCAGCTTAGAGGCGGGAACCGGGGCCAACGTCCTGACTTTC CASSLEAGTGANVLTF